This TCR beta chain was sequenced in a study of shared clonotypes between healthy human individuals. Measured with immunoSEQ multiplex PCR; TCRdb has only the in-frame clones, and not every one. The sample lists hundreds of thousands of clones; around four fifths were seen once. The CDR3 has 14 amino acids. Per the germline V gene, CDR1 is SGHAT and CDR2 is FQNNGV. V shed 4 bases and J shed 4 bases, with 14 bases lying between them. The study drew all its donors from Caucasian adults living in Nashville, Tennessee. V is TRBV11-2 and J is TRBJ2-7, with D perhaps matching TRBD1 (6 bases). The TCR sequence derives from a woman aged 25 to 45 in good health. Specimen: memory CD4+ T cells sorted from blood. The subset is: CD45RA-negative fraction. The CDR3 reads CASSSLRGRYEQYF. As DNA, the CDR3 is TGTGCCAGCAGCTCACTCAGGGGACGGTACGAGCAGTACTTC.